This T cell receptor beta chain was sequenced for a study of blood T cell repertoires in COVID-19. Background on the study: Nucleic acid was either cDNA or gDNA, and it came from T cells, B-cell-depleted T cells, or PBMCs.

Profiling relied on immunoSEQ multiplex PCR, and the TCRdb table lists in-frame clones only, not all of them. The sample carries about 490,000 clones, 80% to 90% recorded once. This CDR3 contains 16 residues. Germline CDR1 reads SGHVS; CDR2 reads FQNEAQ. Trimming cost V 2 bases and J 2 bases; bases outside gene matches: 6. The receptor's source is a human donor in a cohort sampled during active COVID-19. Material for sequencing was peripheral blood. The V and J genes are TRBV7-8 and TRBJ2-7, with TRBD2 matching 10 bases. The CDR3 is CASSLTSGIPAYEQYF. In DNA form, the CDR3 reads TGTGCCAGCAGCTTAACTAGCGGGATTCCAGCCTACGAGCAGTACTTC. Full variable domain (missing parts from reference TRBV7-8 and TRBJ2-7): GAGVSQSPRYKVAKRGQDVALRCDPISGHVSLFWYQQALGQGPEFLTYFQNEAQLDKSGLPSDRFFAERPEGSVSTLKIQRTQQEDSAVYLCASSLTSGIPAYEQYFGPGTRLTVT.